This TCR beta chain came from a study of blood T cell repertoires in COVID-19. Study details: Nucleic acid was either cDNA or gDNA, and it came from T cells, B-cell-depleted T cells, or PBMCs.

Participants, about 18 to 100 years old, spanned about 26 US areas. Per germline, CDR1 KGHSH and CDR2 LQKENI. Trimming cost V 3 bases and J 10 bases; bases outside gene matches: 14. This CDR3 is 16 amino acids long. Clones were sequenced by immunoSEQ multiplex PCR, and TCRdb holds only the in-frame ones, with some missing. The sample holds some 250,000 clones, approximately 83% seen once. The sample taken for sequencing was PBMCs or T cells enriched from blood (not recorded which). This TCR came from a woman aged 50 to 60 who had recovered from COVID-19. The chain employs TRBV18 and TRBJ1-1; TRBD1 matches 10 bases. CDR3 DNA sequence: TGTGCCAGCTCACCTCTTGGCGACAGGGGGCAAGGGTCAGCTTTCTTT. Residues: CASSPLGDRGQGSAFF. The entire variable domain, with the rest obtained from reference TRBV18 and TRBJ1-1, is as follows: NAGVMQNPRHLVRRRGQEARLRCSPMKGHSHVYWYRQLPEEGLKFMVYLQKENIIDESGMPKERFSAEFPKEGPSILRIQQVVRGDSAAYFCASSPLGDRGQGSAFFGQGTRLTVV.